A selection of T cell receptor beta chains follows, all from one sample in a study of T cell responses to AZD1222 COVID-19 vaccine. This table comes from immunoSEQ multiplex PCR, and its TCRdb copy is limited to in-frame clones, with some not included. The sample has tens of thousands of clones, about 91% seen once. The sequenced sample was peripheral blood, obtained on day 0 of AZD1222 vaccination. The receptors shown here come from an adult in good health. Both conserved end residues are part of each CDR3.

j_gene: TRBJ2-7; v_gene: TRBV29-1; CDR3aa: CSAPDGYEQYF
j_gene: TRBJ2-7; v_gene: TRBV9; CDR3aa: CASSGTSGAYEQYF
j_gene: TRBJ1-4; v_gene: TRBV23-1; CDR3aa: CASSHGARGANEKLFF
j_gene: TRBJ1-5; v_gene: TRBV6-1; CDR3aa: CASSEGGSQPQHF
j_gene: TRBJ2-1; v_gene: TRBV2; CDR3aa: CASSEGTGLLDEQFF
j_gene: TRBJ2-2; v_gene: TRBV27; CDR3aa: CASSLADTGELFF
j_gene: TRBJ2-5; v_gene: TRBV5-1; CDR3aa: CASSSEYQETQYF
j_gene: TRBJ2-3; v_gene: TRBV5-4; CDR3aa: CASSSPGPESYTQYF
j_gene: TRBJ2-1; v_gene: TRBV7-6; CDR3aa: CASSKDDNEQFF
j_gene: TRBJ1-5; v_gene: TRBV28; CDR3aa: CASSSTRPQHF
j_gene: TRBJ1-1; v_gene: TRBV6-5; CDR3aa: CASSNPGSEAFF
j_gene: TRBJ2-3; v_gene: TRBV29-1; CDR3aa: CSIRLAVGGGTQYF
j_gene: TRBJ2-7; v_gene: TRBV5-1; CDR3aa: CASNIGTSGSVSYEQYF
j_gene: TRBJ2-7; v_gene: TRBV9; CDR3aa: CASSVVSGYEQYF
j_gene: TRBJ1-5; v_gene: TRBV25-1; CDR3aa: CASSEFRTGDGPQHF
j_gene: TRBJ1-2; v_gene: TRBV6-5; CDR3aa: CASSYSVGQGSYGYTF
j_gene: TRBJ2-7; v_gene: TRBV2; CDR3aa: CASSARGYEQYF